These 20 T cell receptor beta chains came from one sample sequenced in a study of T cells in Graves' hyperthyroidism and ophthalmopathy. The TCR beta CDR3 regions underwent amplification using RNA transcripts as the source. The TCR CDR3 was amplified in a first-round RT-PCR using the HTBI primer set. MiXCR, run by TCRdb on the multiplex PCR reads, gives a single entry per CDR3 protein. Here the sample spans around 340,000 distinct CDR3 sequences, 21% being singletons. Sequencing was done on a sample of blood. The receptor set was obtained from a woman aged 50 to 65 with Graves' hyperthyroidism.

This chain connects TRBV15 to TRBJ2-7, with TRBD1 matching 9 bases. This CDR3 comprises 15 residues. The V gene's germline CDR1 is LNHNV and CDR2 YYDKDF (reference sequence). Germline trimming cut 3 bases from V and 4 bases from J; bases unmatched to any gene: 7. In nucleotides, the CDR3 is TGTGCCACCAGCAGGCAGACAGGGGGGTTTTACGAGCAGTACTTC. As protein: CATSRQTGGFYEQYF.

V usage is TRBV27 and J usage is TRBJ1-6; TRBD1 is a possible D gene (5 bases). This CDR3 comprises 16 residues. V lost 6 bases and J 7 bases, leaving 19 bases between the germline ends. Germline values: CDR1 MNHEY, CDR2 SMNVEV (reference sequence). DNA of the CDR3: TGTGCCAGCAGCCGAAAACCGGGGGTTGGCAATTCACCCCTCCACTTT. Its translation: CASSRKPGVGNSPLHF.

A note on this clonotype: This may be a read error: a much more frequent sequence differs by one nucleotide. The J gene is TRBJ2-7, the V gene TRBV20-1, with 8 bases aligning to TRBD2. After removal of 8 bases from V and 0 bases from J, the junction contained 9 bases not matched to a gene. The length of the CDR3 is 14 residues. Germline assignment: CDR1 DFQATT and CDR2 SNEGSKA (reference sequence). The CDR3 loop is CSPAGGLSSYEQYF. The CDR3 region has the DNA TGCAGTCCGGCGGGGGGCTTAAGCTCCTACGAGCAGTACTTC.

Many counts were recorded for this clonotype. The chain employs TRBV6-1 and TRBJ2-2; 8 bases line up with TRBD2. The CDR3 runs 15 residues. The J segment lost 7 bases and the V segment lost 6 bases, leaving 10 bases of the junction unmatched. In germline, CDR1 is MNHNS, CDR2 SASEGT. This CDR3 reads CASSWRGSGGGELFF. In DNA form, the CDR3 reads TGTGCCAGCAGCTGGCGCGGGAGCGGGGGCGGGGAGCTGTTTTTT.

This clonotype was observed many times. The chain couples TRBV6-1 to TRBJ2-6; possible D gene TRBD1, 5 bases. This CDR3 contains 17 residues. Germline V gene lookup returns CDR1 MNHNS and CDR2 SASEGT. V was clipped by 8 bases and J by 1 base, with 18 bases between them. CDR3 bases: TGTGCCAGCCGCCGATGGCAGGGTGGGTCTGGGGCCAACGTCCTGACTTTC. Its protein is CASRRWQGGSGANVLTF.

This clonotype was seen more than once but under ten times. The genes are TRBV9 and TRBJ2-1; D gene ambiguous. The CDR3 has 15 residues. The germline CDR1 and CDR2 sequences are SGDLS and YYNGEE. Trimming cost V 1 base and J 1 base, with 9 bases left between them. This CDR3 reads CASSVSTRSYNEQFF. In DNA form, the CDR3 reads TGTGCCAGCAGCGTATCTACTCGTTCCTACAATGAGCAGTTCTTC.

This clonotype was counted only a few times. The rearrangement links TRBV9 to TRBJ2-1, with a tentative D call TRBD1 (6 bases). Germline CDR1 and CDR2: SGDLS and YYNGEE. V lost 3 bases to trimming and J lost 3 bases, with 7 bases between them. The CDR3 runs 13 residues. CDR3: CASSEGDYNEQFF. The CDR3 DNA reads as TGTGCCAGCAGCGAGGGGGACTACAATGAGCAGTTCTTC.

Ten or more counts support this clonotype. One end of the junction fails to match germline, which may point to a read error. J is TRBJ1-1 and V is TRBV5-6; unclear D gene. Germline V gene sequence: CDR1 SGHDT, CDR2 YYEEEE. CDR3 length equals 9 residues. CDR3 in amino acids: CASSPTRIF. As DNA, the CDR3 is TGTGCCAGCAGCCCGACCCGAATCTTT. Full variable domain (rest looked up from reference TRBV5-6 and TRBJ1-1): DAGVTQSPTHLIKTRGQQVTLRCSPKSGHDTVSWYQQALGQGPQFIFQYYEEEERQRGNFPDRFSGHQFPNYSSELNVNALLLGDSALYLCASSPTRIFGQGTRLTVV.

Notes on this clonotype: At one of its ends the junction is not consistent with the germline gene, which may arise from a read error. V is TRBV5-1 and J is TRBJ1-1; D unclear. The V gene's germline CDR1 is SGHRS and CDR2 YFSETQ. The CDR3 runs 13 residues. The CDR3 protein is CASSVTLNTETFF. DNA of the CDR3: TGCGCCAGCAGCGTGACACTGAACACTGAAACTTTCTTT.

The V call is TRBV6-5, the J call TRBJ1-1, with D tentatively TRBD1 (5 bases). The CDR3 is 14 amino acids. Germline-derived CDR1 and CDR2 are MNHEY and SVGAGI. V shed 1 base and J shed 4 bases, with 10 bases lying between them. The CDR3 loop is CASSYWGTGTEAFF. The CDR3 DNA reads as TGTGCCAGCAGTTACTGGGGGACGGGCACTGAAGCTTTCTTT.

In its sample, this clonotype was seen a few times. This chain links TRBV30 with TRBJ1-2, with 7 bases identical to TRBD1. The CDR3 runs to 12 residues. Germline lookup yields CDR1 GTSNPN and CDR2 SVGIG (reference sequence). J was trimmed by 4 bases and V by 4 bases; bases with no gene match: 3. In nucleotides, the CDR3 is TGTGCCTGGACAGGGGGGATCTATGGCTACACCTTC. It codes for CAWTGGIYGYTF.

For this clonotype: A much bigger clone sits one base away, suggesting this may be a read error. The chain has TRBV30 and TRBJ1-1, with no clear D. V lost 7 bases and J 6 bases, leaving 18 bases between the germline ends. The CDR3 has 13 residues. Per the germline V gene, CDR1 is GTSNPN and CDR2 is SVGIG (reference sequence). The CDR3 reads CAFSREYRAEAFF. CDR3 in DNA: TGTGCCTTTTCCCGAGAGTATCGGGCTGAAGCTTTCTTT.

This clonotype has a count of ten or more. The rearrangement uses TRBV28 and TRBJ2-2; 11 bases align to TRBD1. This CDR3 spans 15 amino acids. J was trimmed by 7 bases and V by 4 bases; bases with no gene match: 5. Germline assignment: CDR1 MDHEN and CDR2 SYDVKM. The CDR3 DNA is TGTGCCAGCAGTTCAAGGACAGGGGGCGGCGGGGAGCTGTTTTTT. Protein: CASSSRTGGGGELFF.

This clonotype appeared many times. This chain links TRBV5-1 with TRBJ2-1, with TRBD2 matching over 10 bases. V was pared by 4 bases and J by 7 bases, with 5 bases of the junction left unmatched. The germline V gene encodes CDR1 SGHRS and CDR2 YFSETQ. CDR3 length: 14 residues. The CDR3 DNA reads as TGCGCCAGCAGCAGTCTAGCGGGAGCGAATGAGCAGTTCTTC. Protein sequence: CASSSLAGANEQFF.

This chain uses TRBV19 with TRBJ2-3; D perhaps matches TRBD2 (5 bases). V lost 5 bases, J lost 0 bases, and 9 bases lay in between. From germline, CDR1 is LNHDA and CDR2 SQIVND (reference sequence). The CDR3 is 14 amino acids. The CDR3 loop reads CASSVRGSTDTQYF. For the CDR3, the DNA is TGTGCCAGTAGTGTACGGGGAAGCACAGATACGCAGTATTTT.

This clonotype was recorded many times. The CDR3 is CASSVGKRLAATHTDTQYF. The CDR3, as DNA: TGTGCCAGCAGTGTGGGGAAGAGACTAGCGGCGACTCACACAGATACGCAGTATTTT. The genes are TRBV2 and TRBJ2-3; 9 nucleotides align to TRBD2. The CDR3 spans 19 residues. The ends lost 4 bases at V and 2 bases at J; junction bases unmatched: 16. Looked up from germline, CDR1 is SNHLY and CDR2 is FYNNEI.

This clonotype appeared many times. V and J are TRBV28 and TRBJ1-2, with no clear D. Germline V CDR1 and CDR2: MDHEN, SYDVKM. V lost 1 base and J 1 base, leaving 13 bases between the germline ends. This CDR3 has 16 residues. DNA of the CDR3: TGTGCCAGCAGTTTATCAGGTTTCACCCTTAACTATGGCTACACCTTC. Protein: CASSLSGFTLNYGYTF.

Note on this clonotype: The junction and the germline gene differ at one end; a read error may be behind it. V gene TRBV5-1 combines with J gene TRBJ2-3, with D perhaps TRBD1 (6 bases). Germline CDR1 reads SGHRS; CDR2 reads YFSETQ. The CDR3 extends over 12 amino acids. This CDR3 is CASSLGGDTRYF. As DNA, the CDR3 is TGCGCCAGCAGCTTAGGGGGTGATACGCGGTATTTT.

This clonotype was counted many times. The chain is built from TRBV11-3 and TRBJ2-4; D possibly matches TRBD1 or TRBD2 (5 bases each). Germline V gives CDR1 SGHNT, CDR2 YENEEA. The V gene lost 0 bases and the J gene lost 5 bases, with 8 bases spanning the gap. The CDR3 consists of 14 residues. The CDR3 is CASSLEQGENIQYF. The CDR3 DNA reads TGTGCCAGCAGCTTAGAGCAGGGAGAAAACATTCAGTACTTC.

This chain links TRBV28 with TRBJ2-2; D ambiguous. Germline CDR1 is MDHEN and CDR2 is SYDVKM. V gave up 5 bases and J gave up 8 bases, with 9 bases separating them. CDR3 length: 12 residues. CDR3 sequence (DNA): TGTGCCAGCAGTCCGGTTAATGGGGAGCTGTTTTTT. As protein: CASSPVNGELFF.